This record concerns one T cell receptor (beta chain) sequence. Antigen unknown. A read error may account for a junction end that differs from germline. The CDR3 covers 17 residues. Germline V gene sequence: CDR1 MNHEY, CDR2 SVGAGI. The CDR3 regions of TCR beta were amplified from RNA transcripts. HTBI primers were the set used in a first-round RT-PCR of the TCR CDR3. Each CDR3 protein gets one entry after TCRdb re-called the multiplex PCR reads with MiXCR. The repertoire holds around 610,000 distinct CDR3 sequences, over 12% seen once, with around 4.5% in the top ten. This sample stems from a study of T cells in Graves' hyperthyroidism and ophthalmopathy. Subjects with ophthalmopathy showed a Clinical Activity Score no lower than 3, a NOSPECS grade no lower than 4, and a duration shorter than 3 months. The study excluded patients with uncontrolled infection, other autoimmune disease, pregnancy or lactation.

General study results and limits: Blood samples included most of the expanded thyroid clonotypes exceeding 0.001.

The sequence was collected from a woman aged 35 to 49 with Graves' ophthalmopathy. Sequenced material: blood. This chain uses TRBV6-5 with TRBJ2-2, with a weak D call TRBD2 (7 bases). As DNA, the CDR3 is TGTGTCAGCAGTTACTGGGTAGGGGGGGTAGGCGCCGGGGAGCTGTTTTTT. Its translation is CVSSYWVGGVGAGELFF.